Each of the 29 T cell receptor beta chains below was sequenced from the same sample in a study of shared clonotypes between healthy human individuals. TCRdb's copy holds only in-frame clones and misses some; the assay was immunoSEQ multiplex PCR. This sample yields about 330,000 clones, of which about nine tenths are seen a single time; 15% to 20% belongs to the top ten. The sequenced sample consisted of memory CD8+ T cells sorted from blood. Described subset: CD45RO+ cells pooled with CCR7-negative TemRA cells. The source of these receptors is a man between 18 and 35 years old in good health.

This chain uses TRBV29-1 with TRBJ2-5; D is uncertain. The CDR3 loop spans 13 amino acids. Germline CDR1 reads SQVTM; CDR2 reads ANQGSEA. Trimming left V 2 bases short and J 3 bases short, with 10 bases between. The CDR3 sequence is CSVETPLEETQYF. The CDR3 DNA sequence: TGCAGCGTTGAAACACCCCTGGAAGAGACCCAGTACTTC. The full variable domain, its missing parts supplied by reference TRBV29-1 and TRBJ2-5, is SAVISQKPSRDICQRGTSLTIQCQVDSQVTMMFWYRQQPGQSLTLIATANQGSEATYESGFVIDKFPISRPNLTFSTLTVSNMSPEDSSIYLCSVETPLEETQYFGPGTRLLVL.

The chain is built from TRBV2 and TRBJ2-2; 13 nucleotides match TRBD2. Trimming removed 2 bases from V and 0 bases from J; junction bases left unmatched: 0. The V gene's germline CDR1 is SNHLY and CDR2 FYNNEI. The CDR3 consists of 17 residues. The CDR3: CASSETSGRANTGELFF. CDR3 nucleotide sequence: TGTGCCAGCAGTGAAACTAGCGGGAGGGCGAACACCGGGGAGCTGTTTTTT. Combining the CDR3 with reference TRBV2 and TRBJ2-2 gives the whole variable domain EPEVTQTPSHQVTQMGQEVILRCVPISNHLYFYWYRQILGQKVEFLVSFYNNEISEKSEIFDDQFSVERPDGSNFTLKIRSTKLEDSAMYFCASSETSGRANTGELFFGEGSRLTVL.

The V gene is TRBV4-1, the J gene TRBJ2-1; 7 bases are a match to TRBD2. Germline V gene data show CDR1 as MGHRA and CDR2 as YSYEKL. Trimming removed 0 bases from V and 3 bases from J; junction bases left unmatched: 8. This CDR3 has 17 amino acids. CDR3 region: CASSQDRRDYLYNEQFF. The CDR3 DNA sequence: TGCGCCAGCAGCCAAGATAGACGGGACTACCTCTACAATGAGCAGTTCTTC.

The V gene is TRBV2, the J gene TRBJ2-7; 8 bases are a match to TRBD1. Germline values: CDR1 SNHLY, CDR2 FYNNEI. This CDR3 is built from 15 residues. The V gene end was trimmed by 6 bases and the J gene end by 1 base; junction bases not matched to a gene: 8. The DNA for the CDR3 is TGTGCCAGCAGCGGTATGACAGGGGAATCCTACGAGCAGTACTTC. It yields the protein CASSGMTGESYEQYF.

The chain employs TRBV2 and TRBJ2-5; TRBD1 might be the D (6 bases). Per germline, CDR1 SNHLY and CDR2 FYNNEI. The CDR3 is 15 amino acids. Trimming removed 4 bases from V and 5 bases from J, with 17 bases in between. The CDR3 spells CASSGGQYLAETQYF. CDR3 nucleotide sequence: TGTGCCAGCAGTGGGGGGCAGTATTTAGCGGAGACCCAGTACTTC.

This chain uses TRBV4-1 with TRBJ2-3; D unresolved. CDR1 and CDR2 from the germline V gene are MGHRA and YSYEKL. CDR3 length equals 13 residues. Trimming stripped 2 bases from V and 1 base from J, with 4 bases between. CDR3 in DNA: TGCGCCAGCAGCCAAATTGGCACAGATACGCAGTATTTT. It encodes CASSQIGTDTQYF.

The V and J genes are TRBV13 and TRBJ2-1; TRBD1 matches at 7 bases. The CDR3 has 13 residues. The V gene end was trimmed by 5 bases and the J gene end by 6 bases; junction bases not matched to a gene: 4. Germline CDR1 reads PRHDT; CDR2 reads FYEKMQ (reference sequence). The CDR3 sequence is CASSPWDSNEQFF. Written as DNA, the CDR3 is TGTGCCAGCAGCCCCTGGGACAGCAATGAGCAGTTCTTC. The full variable domain, with the rest looked up from reference TRBV13 and TRBJ2-1, is AAGVIQSPRHLIKEKRETATLKCYPIPRHDTVYWYQQGPGQDPQFLISFYEKMQSDKGSIPDRFSAQQFSDYHSELNMSSLELGDSALYFCASSPWDSNEQFFGPGTRLTVL.

The rearrangement links TRBV27 to TRBJ2-2; D not resolved. This CDR3 has 15 residues. Germline V lookup: CDR1 MNHEY, CDR2 SMNVEV (reference sequence). Trimming shortened V by 5 bases and J by 4 bases, and 14 bases separated the two germline ends. CDR3 in DNA: TGTGCCAGCAGTCCGACCGATTCGAGCACCGGGGAGCTGTTTTTT. As protein: CASSPTDSSTGELFF.

J is TRBJ2-1 and V is TRBV29-1, with 7 bases matching TRBD2. V shed 0 bases and J 2 bases; nucleotides not matched to a gene: 7. This CDR3 region has 16 residues. Per germline, CDR1 SQVTM and CDR2 ANQGSEA. The chain's CDR3 is CSVEDAAGVTYNEQFF. For the CDR3, the DNA is TGCAGCGTTGAAGACGCCGCGGGGGTTACCTACAATGAGCAGTTCTTC.

The V call is TRBV5-6, the J call TRBJ2-7; unclear D gene. Germline V lookup: CDR1 SGHDT, CDR2 YYEEEE. V was pared by 1 base and J by 0 bases, with 14 bases between. The CDR3 is 16 amino acids. This CDR3 reads CASSLLTGILSYEQYF. CDR3 sequence (DNA): TGTGCCAGCAGCTTGCTTACGGGTATCCTCTCCTACGAGCAGTACTTC.

This chain connects TRBV6-7 to TRBJ2-7; D may match TRBD1 or TRBD2 (5 bases each). TRBV6-7 belongs to the ORF category, with a function that is uncertain. The V and J ends lost 2 bases and 3 bases respectively, with 14 bases between them. The CDR3 runs 15 residues. The CDR3 bases are TGTGCCAGCAGTTACCAGGGACGTGGGGGCTACGAGCAGTACTTC. Residues: CASSYQGRGGYEQYF.

This chain connects TRBV7-9 to TRBJ2-1; 7 bases align to TRBD2. The germline V gene has CDR1 SEHNR and CDR2 FQNEAQ (reference sequence). There are 14 residues in the CDR3. The junction had 7 bases not matched to a gene; V was cut back by 4 bases and J by 7 bases. CDR3 DNA sequence: TGTGCCAGCAGCTCGCGACTAGCTGTAAATGAGCAGTTCTTC. Amino acid sequence: CASSSRLAVNEQFF.

The chain recombines TRBV6-1 with TRBJ2-6; D is uncertain. Germline loops: CDR1 MNHNS, CDR2 SASEGT. This CDR3 region has 12 residues. The V end was cut by 8 bases, the J end by 2 bases, with 4 bases between. Here the CDR3 DNA reads TGTGCCAGCGAGACTGGGGCCAACGTCCTGACTTTC. It translates to CASETGANVLTF.

This clone was counted only a few times. This chain links TRBV13 with TRBJ2-5; weak D call: TRBD2 (6 bases). This CDR3 spans 16 amino acids. V lost 1 base and J lost 2, with 14 bases in between. Germline CDR1 and CDR2: PRHDT and FYEKMQ (reference sequence). The CDR3 coding sequence is TGTGCCAGCAGCTTAGAAGGTATAGCGGAACAAGAGACCCAGTACTTC. Protein sequence: CASSLEGIAEQETQYF.

The CDR3 region has the DNA TGTGCCAGCAGTGGTTGGACAGGGGGGATCACTGGTCCCCAGCATTTT. Translating it yields CASSGWTGGITGPQHF. The rearrangement joins TRBV6-1 to TRBJ1-5, with 10 positions matching TRBD1. There are 16 residues in the CDR3. CDR1 and CDR2 (germline): MNHNS, SASEGT. With 4 bases clipped from V and 10 bases from J, the junction kept 13 bases outside the gene matches.

The genes are TRBV7-9 and TRBJ1-4; weak D call: TRBD1 (6 bases). CDR3 length: 16 amino acids. Trimming cost V 5 bases and J 4 bases, with 17 bases left between them. Looked up from germline, CDR1 is SEHNR and CDR2 is FQNEAQ (reference sequence). This CDR3 reads CASSPPQDRINEKLFF. The CDR3 region has the DNA TGTGCCAGCAGCCCCCCTCAGGACAGAATTAATGAAAAACTGTTTTTT.

The V gene is TRBV27, the J gene TRBJ1-2; TRBD1 might be the D (6 bases). Deletions cut 7 bases from V and 6 bases from J, with 24 bases between. This CDR3 comprises 16 residues. The germline CDR1 and CDR2 sequences are MNHEY and SMNVEV (reference sequence). Here the CDR3 DNA reads TGTGCCAGCACTAATTGGCCACAGGGCCCCTTAGATGGCTACACCTTC. It yields the protein CASTNWPQGPLDGYTF.

V is TRBV10-1 and J is TRBJ2-3, with 14 bases that match TRBD2. CDR1 and CDR2 from the germline V gene are WNHNN and SYGVQD (reference sequence). The CDR3 sequence is 18 residues long. The V gene end was trimmed by 5 bases and the J gene end by 3 bases; junction bases not matched to a gene: 10. CDR3 sequence reads: CASSSTSGGAFKTDTQYF. CDR3 DNA: TGCGCCAGCAGTTCGACTAGCGGGGGGGCCTTTAAAACAGATACGCAGTATTTT.

This chain joins TRBV27 and TRBJ1-6, with D unresolved. The length of the CDR3 is 14 residues. V was shortened by 0 bases and J by 6 bases, with 6 bases between the two germline ends. Germline CDR1 is MNHEY and CDR2 is SMNVEV (reference sequence). CDR3: CASSLSGINSPLHF. The DNA of the CDR3 is TGTGCCAGCAGTTTATCGGGAATTAATTCACCCCTCCACTTT.

The chain is built from TRBV27 and TRBJ2-2; D possibly corresponds to TRBD2 (5 bases). Trimming stripped 3 bases from V and 2 bases from J, with 13 bases between. Germline CDR1 and CDR2: MNHEY and SMNVEV (reference sequence). There are 16 residues in the CDR3. The CDR3 DNA follows: TGTGCCAGCAGTTTGCTCGGGGTAATTAACACCGGGGAGCTGTTTTTT. Translated, it gives CASSLLGVINTGELFF.

J is TRBJ2-3 and V is TRBV14, with D maybe TRBD2 (5 bases). The length of the CDR3 is 14 residues. Germline V gives CDR1 SGHDN, CDR2 FVKESK. V lost 4 bases, J lost 1 base, and 9 bases lay in between. The CDR3 sequence is CASSRGSGTDTQYF. The CDR3 DNA sequence: TGTGCCAGCAGCCGCGGGTCAGGCACAGATACGCAGTATTTT.

This clone appeared a few times. The chain has TRBV6-6 and TRBJ2-7; TRBD1 matches at 10 bases. Trimming at V came to 5 bases and at J to 5 bases, leaving 3 bases not matched to a gene. Germline V CDR1 and CDR2: MNHNY, SVGAGI (reference sequence). CDR3 length equals 13 residues. In DNA form, the CDR3 reads TGTGCCAGCAGTCCTGACAGGGGGCACGAGCAGTACTTC. This codes for CASSPDRGHEQYF.

This clone occurred many times. This chain connects TRBV6-5 to TRBJ1-2; D is uncertain. Germline V gene data show CDR1 as MNHEY and CDR2 as SVGAGI. V lost 2 bases and J lost 0, with 7 bases in between. There are 14 residues in the CDR3. CDR3 region: CASSYSQANYGYTF. DNA of the CDR3: TGTGCCAGCAGTTACAGCCAAGCTAACTATGGCTACACCTTC.

The genes are TRBV10-3 and TRBJ1-1, with a tentative D call TRBD1 (6 bases). Germline CDR1 is ENHRY and CDR2 is SYGVKD. V shed 0 bases and J shed 8 bases, with 22 bases lying between them. There are 17 residues in the CDR3. CDR3 bases: TGTGCCATCAGTGAGTCGTGGATCTGGACAGTCTTATCCGAAGCTTTCTTT. It translates to CAISESWIWTVLSEAFF.

V gene TRBV10-3 combines with J gene TRBJ2-1; D may be TRBD2 (6 bases). CDR1 is ENHRY and CDR2 is SYGVKD in the germline V gene. This CDR3 is 15 amino acids long. V was cut by 6 bases and J by 0 bases, with 12 bases left in between. For the CDR3, the DNA is TGTGCCATCAGGCGGGACCCTAGCTCCTACAATGAGCAGTTCTTC. It encodes CAIRRDPSSYNEQFF.

This chain joins TRBV5-6 and TRBJ2-7; D is possibly TRBD2 (6 bases). Trimming cost V 4 bases and J 0 bases, with 11 bases left between them. The CDR3 is 14 residues long. Per germline, CDR1 SGHDT and CDR2 YYEEEE. The CDR3 here is CASSAGRSSYEQYF. CDR3 DNA sequence: TGTGCCAGCAGCGCGGGGCGAAGCTCCTACGAGCAGTACTTC.

The chain is built from TRBV5-1 and TRBJ2-7; maybe TRBD1 (5 bases). CDR3 size: 16 residues. The germline V and J ends were trimmed by 0 bases and 2 bases, with 15 bases remaining between them. Germline-derived CDR1 and CDR2 are SGHRS and YFSETQ. CDR3 sequence (DNA): TGCGCCAGCAGCTTGGATACAGGTCTTTGGGCCTACGAGCAGTACTTC. It translates to CASSLDTGLWAYEQYF. Filled out from reference TRBV5-1 and TRBJ2-7, the complete variable domain reads KAGVTQTPRYLIKTRGQQVTLSCSPISGHRSVSWYQQTPGQGLQFLFEYFSETQRNKGNFPGRFSGRQFSNSRSEMNVSTLELGDSALYLCASSLDTGLWAYEQYFGPGTRLTVT.

The chain has TRBV5-3 and TRBJ2-7, with D possibly being TRBD2 (6 bases). TRBV5-3 is recorded as an ORF, its role being uncertain. V shed 1 base and J shed 6 bases, with 20 bases lying between them. The CDR3 has 16 amino acids. CDR3 nucleotides: TGTGCCAGAAGCTTGCCCGGGGAGCGGGTCCGGTTCGAGCAGTACTTC. Translated: CARSLPGERVRFEQYF.

This CDR3 reads CASSGRQYYEQYF. The CDR3 coding sequence is TGTGCCAGCAGCGGGCGACAGTACTACGAGCAGTACTTC. The chain combines TRBV7-9 with TRBJ2-7; D might be TRBD1 (5 bases). The CDR3 consists of 13 residues. CDR1 and CDR2 (germline): SEHNR, FQNEAQ (reference sequence). Deletions cut 5 bases from V and 3 bases from J, with 11 bases between.